The 17 T cell receptor beta chains presented below share a single source sample, sequenced in a study of OX40 agonist ivuxolimab in advanced cancers. TCRdb keeps only in-frame clones here, not all; method: immunoSEQ multiplex PCR. The sample records about 78,000 clones, roughly nine tenths being singletons. The source material was CD4+ or CD8+ T cells sorted from blood, sampled in a trial of the OX40 agonist ivuxolimab. These TCRs come from an adult with an advanced solid tumor such as melanoma, head and neck, liver or kidney cancer.

The V and J genes are TRBV2 and TRBJ2-7; the match to TRBD2 covers 11 bases. CDR1 and CDR2 (germline): SNHLY, FYNNEI. The CDR3 spans 14 residues. V was clipped by 7 bases and J by 7 bases; unmatched bases: 9. CDR3 residues: CASNKVAGGLEQYF. The CDR3 DNA sequence: TGTGCCAGCAATAAAGTAGCGGGAGGGCTAGAGCAGTACTTC.

The chain combines TRBV20-1 with TRBJ2-7, with D hard to call. Germline V gives CDR1 DFQATT, CDR2 SNEGSKA (reference sequence). V lost 3 bases and J 7 bases, leaving 10 bases between the germline ends. The CDR3 loop spans 11 amino acids. The CDR3, as DNA: TGCAGTGCTAGCATAGTTCCAGAGCAGTACTTC. This sequence encodes CSASIVPEQYF.

V gene TRBV5-5 combines with J gene TRBJ2-3; D gene ambiguous. The CDR3 contains 12 residues. Trimming removed 3 bases at V and 5 bases at J, with 7 bases between. The germline gives CDR1 SGHKS, CDR2 YYEKEE (reference sequence). CDR3 DNA: TGTGCCAGCAGCTCCCCGGGAGATACGCAGTATTTT. This encodes CASSSPGDTQYF.

J is TRBJ1-2 and V is TRBV29-1; D remains ambiguous. The CDR3 length is 15 residues. Deletions cut 7 bases from V and 5 bases from J, with 23 bases between. Germline V CDR1 and CDR2: SQVTM, ANQGSEA. The CDR3 bases are TGCAGCGCCTCACTTCCGGACGGTAAAGGGTATGGCTACACCTTC. This sequence encodes CSASLPDGKGYGYTF.

The V call is TRBV28, the J call TRBJ1-1, with TRBD1 identical over 7 bases. V shed 6 bases and J 2 bases; nucleotides not matched to a gene: 6. The CDR3 loop spans 14 amino acids. Per the germline V gene, CDR1 is MDHEN and CDR2 is SYDVKM. CDR3 nucleotide sequence: TGTGCCAGCAGGTCCGGGACAGATAACACTGAAGCTTTCTTT. Encoded protein: CASRSGTDNTEAFF.

The rearrangement joins TRBV18 to TRBJ2-7; TRBD2 matches 13 bases. Germline V gene data show CDR1 as KGHSH and CDR2 as LQKENI. The CDR3 extends over 15 amino acids. The V segment lost 3 bases and the J segment 3 bases; nucleotides outside the gene matches: 2. The DNA of the CDR3 is TGTGCCAGCTCACCGGGACTAGCGGGGAACTACGAGCAGTACTTC. It yields the protein CASSPGLAGNYEQYF.

The J gene is TRBJ1-1, the V gene TRBV6-5, with D perhaps matching TRBD1 (6 bases). V was shortened by 6 bases and J by 4 bases, with 15 bases between the two germline ends. Germline lookup yields CDR1 MNHEY and CDR2 SVGAGI. The CDR3 contains 14 residues. The CDR3 sequence: CASSLRQGITEAFF. In nucleotides, the CDR3 is TGTGCCAGCAGCTTACGGCAGGGGATCACTGAAGCTTTCTTT.

The CDR3 region has the DNA TGTGCCAGCAGCTCCCGGCCCTCACTAGCGGGATGGGGCGATGAGCAGTTCTTC. Translation gives CASSSRPSLAGWGDEQFF. This rearrangement joins TRBV11-3 to TRBJ2-1; 10 bases agree with TRBD2. The CDR3 has 18 amino acids. V was clipped by 4 bases and J by 8 bases; unmatched bases: 17. Germline V gives CDR1 SGHNT, CDR2 YENEEA.

The rearrangement links TRBV6-1 to TRBJ1-1; D unclear. The V gene lost 2 bases and the J gene lost 1 base, with 5 bases spanning the gap. The germline CDR1 and CDR2 sequences are MNHNS and SASEGT. The CDR3 has 13 residues. The CDR3 loop reads CASSEQPNTEAFF. The CDR3, as DNA: TGTGCCAGCAGTGAACAGCCGAACACTGAAGCTTTCTTT.

The chain carries TRBV7-2 and TRBJ1-1; no clear D. From germline, CDR1 is SGHTA and CDR2 FQGNSA. The CDR3 runs to 15 residues. V was shortened by 1 base and J by 4 bases, with 13 bases between the two germline ends. CDR3 DNA sequence: TGTGCCAGCAGCTTAGGTGCCGGGGTCGGCACTGAAGCTTTCTTT. The encoded protein is CASSLGAGVGTEAFF.

The chain couples TRBV6-5 to TRBJ1-2; D not resolved. V lost 0 bases, J lost 2 bases, and 7 bases lay in between. This CDR3 has 14 amino acids. CDR1 and CDR2 from the germline V gene are MNHEY and SVGAGI. CDR3 sequence: CASSYSRRNYGYTF. CDR3 in DNA: TGTGCCAGCAGTTACTCGAGGCGGAACTATGGCTACACCTTC.

The chain employs TRBV10-3 and TRBJ2-2, with D perhaps TRBD1 or TRBD2 (6 bases each). The germline V gene encodes CDR1 ENHRY and CDR2 SYGVKD. The CDR3 covers 17 residues. V lost 7 bases and J lost 5, with 23 bases in between. The CDR3 loop is CAITPGEGGGGTGELFF. CDR3 bases: TGTGCCATCACTCCCGGGGAAGGGGGAGGAGGAACCGGGGAGCTGTTTTTT.

This rearrangement joins TRBV21-1 to TRBJ2-7; TRBD1, the table's D call, was not compared with the DNA. TRBV21-1 is an annotated pseudogene. The CDR3 covers 14 residues. Here the CDR3 DNA reads TGTGCCAGCAGCAAGGGGGACACTACCTACGAGCAGTACTTC. This translates into CASSKGDTTYEQYF.

The gene calls are TRBV6-6 and TRBJ1-1; a weak D match, TRBD1 (5 bases). The germline gives CDR1 MNHNY, CDR2 SVGAGI (reference sequence). The CDR3 is 16 residues long. Trimming took off 4 bases at V and 4 bases at J, with 19 bases between the two ends. The CDR3: CASSSDRDPRATEAFF. The CDR3 DNA sequence: TGTGCCAGCAGTTCCGACCGGGACCCCCGGGCCACTGAAGCTTTCTTT.

The J gene is TRBJ1-1, the V gene TRBV19, with 8 bases fitting TRBD1. The V gene end was trimmed by 10 bases and the J gene end by 1 base; junction bases not matched to a gene: 8. Germline CDR1 is LNHDA and CDR2 is SQIVND (reference sequence). The CDR3 is 14 residues long. CDR3 DNA sequence: TGTGCCACCTATCTGGGACAGGCGAACACTGAAGCTTTCTTT. Protein product: CATYLGQANTEAFF.

The rearrangement links TRBV5-5 to TRBJ2-2; D is undetermined. There are 12 residues in the CDR3. Trimming cost V 4 bases and J 7 bases, with 8 bases left between them. Germline V gene data show CDR1 as SGHKS and CDR2 as YYEKEE (reference sequence). The CDR3 DNA follows: TGTGCCAGCAGCCGGGCCGGCGGGGAGCTGTTTTTT. Translation gives CASSRAGGELFF.

V gene TRBV5-1 combines with J gene TRBJ2-1; 10 nucleotides align to TRBD2. Germline assignment: CDR1 SGHRS and CDR2 YFSETQ. The CDR3 sequence is 16 residues long. The ends lost 4 bases at V and 3 bases at J; junction bases unmatched: 7. CDR3 coding DNA: TGCGCCAGCAGCGCACTAGCGGGACCCGGCTACAATGAGCAGTTCTTC. It is translated as CASSALAGPGYNEQFF.